These 12 T cell receptor beta chains came from one sample sequenced in a study of T cell clonality in common variable immunodeficiency. The data were produced by immunoSEQ multiplex PCR, yet TCRdb's version contains in-frame clones alone and is incomplete. Recorded here are some 40,000 clones, with no singletons, and the ten leading clones hold about 0.7%. Sequencing was performed on peripheral blood mononuclear cells. These receptor sequences come from a person aged 18 to 70 in good health.

This clone was recorded many times. The CDR3 end lies 3 residues beyond the end of the read and is filled in from the germline J gene. This chain links TRBV19 with TRBJ1-2; TRBD1 is a possible D gene (6 bases). Germline assignment: CDR1 LNHDA and CDR2 SQIVND (reference sequence). This CDR3 contains 15 residues. The V gene lost 9 bases and the J gene lost 0 bases, with 17 bases spanning the gap. The sequenced CDR3 bases are TGTGCCAGCCGAAGACAGGCACCATCTAACTATGGC. This codes for CASRRQAPSNYG. The complete CDR3 sequence is CASRRQAPSNYGYTF.

This clone has more than one count but fewer than ten. A single base separates this from a much larger clone, so it may be a read error. The CDR3 is cut off 3 residues early in the read; its end comes from the germline J gene. Other DNA sequences from this sample encode an identical CDR3 as well. The V and J genes are TRBV19 and TRBJ1-6; 8 bases map to TRBD1. The CDR3 runs 15 residues. Germline lookup yields CDR1 LNHDA and CDR2 SQIVND (reference sequence). Incomplete CDR3 DNA: TGTGCCAGTAGTCTCATAAGGGACAGGAATTCGCCC. It is translated as CASSLIRDRNSP. The CDR3 reads in full as CASSLIRDRNSPLHF.

Many counts were recorded for this clone. The read terminates 3 residues before the CDR3 end, so the remaining end is supplied by the germline J gene. The chain has TRBV10-1 and TRBJ1-6; unclear D gene. This CDR3 contains 17 residues. Germline-derived CDR1 and CDR2 are WNHNN and SYGVQD (reference sequence). The V end lost 4 bases, the J end lost 0 bases, and 13 bases lay between the germline ends. CDR3 DNA, as far as it was read: TGCGCCAGCAGTGTTAAAGCGCTGAGCTCCTATAATTCACCC. This codes for CASSVKALSSYNSP. The whole CDR3 region reads CASSVKALSSYNSPLHF.

This clone was seen ten or more times. The CDR3 extends 3 residues past the end of the read, so its final part is completed from the germline J gene. The chain joins TRBV7-3 to TRBJ1-2, with 7 bases that match TRBD1. J lost 6 bases, V lost 4 bases, and 8 bases had no gene match. Germline loops: CDR1 SGHTA, CDR2 FQGTGA. This CDR3 region has 14 residues. The part of the CDR3 DNA that was read is TGTGCCAGCAGCTGGGGACCCACAGGGGATGGC. Amino acids: CASSWGPTGDG. The whole CDR3 region reads CASSWGPTGDGYTF.

There are many counts of this clone. CDR3 sequence: CASSGTGSSYNEQFF. Partial CDR3 DNA: TGCGCCAGCAGTGGCACGGGGAGCTCCTACAATGAG. V and J are TRBV10-1 and TRBJ2-1; the D gene is possibly TRBD2 (5 bases). The observed sequence ends 3 residues before the CDR3 terminus, with the missing tail filled in from the germline J gene. Trimming shortened V by 4 bases and J by 0 bases, and 10 bases separated the two germline ends. This CDR3 region has 15 residues. Germline CDR1 reads WNHNN; CDR2 reads SYGVQD (reference sequence).

This clone has at least ten counts. Read sequence stops 3 residues before the CDR3 end, and the germline J gene provides the missing end. The gene calls are TRBV5-1 and TRBJ2-2, with 9 bases aligning to TRBD1. Germline assignment: CDR1 SGHRS and CDR2 YFSETQ. The V and J ends lost 5 bases and 4 bases, in that order; junction bases with no gene match: 6. The CDR3 runs to 15 residues. The part of the CDR3 DNA that was read is TGCGCCAGCAGAGAAGGGACAGGGCCCACCGGGGAG. Residues: CASREGTGPTGE. The entire CDR3 is CASREGTGPTGELFF.

Many counts were recorded for this clone. The junction shows a germline mismatch at one end, possibly a read error. The missing CDR3 end, 3 residues past where the read stops, is filled in from the germline J gene. This rearrangement joins TRBV7-7 to TRBJ2-7, with D perhaps TRBD2 (5 bases). CDR1 and CDR2 (germline): SSHAT, FNYEAQ (reference sequence). The CDR3 contains 13 residues. CDR3 DNA, as far as it was read: TGTGCTAGCAGCTTTGGACGGGGCTACGAG. Its protein is CASSFGRGYE. The whole CDR3 is CASSFGRGYEQYF.

This clone was picked up many times. The sequenced fragment ends 3 residues before the CDR3 boundary, so the rest is inferred from the germline J gene. The rearrangement joins TRBV5-1 to TRBJ1-4, with 7 bases aligning to TRBD1. With 1 base clipped from V and 4 bases from J, the junction kept 10 bases outside the gene matches. This CDR3 has 17 amino acids. Germline CDR1 is SGHRS and CDR2 is YFSETQ. CDR3 loop: CASSLRSRGLVNEKLFF. Incomplete CDR3 DNA: TGCGCCAGCAGCTTGAGGAGTAGGGGGCTGGTTAATGAAAAA. The full variable domain, completed using reference TRBV5-1 and TRBJ1-4, is KAGVTQTPRYLIKTRGQQVTLSCSPISGHRSVSWYQQTPGQGLQFLFEYFSETQRNKGNFPGRFSGRQFSNSRSEMNVSTLELGDSALYLCASSLRSRGLVNEKLFFGSGTQLSVL.

This clone occurred many times. Read sequence stops 3 residues before the CDR3 end, and the germline J gene provides the missing end. This chain links TRBV9 with TRBJ2-4, with TRBD2 as a possible D gene (5 bases). Germline V gene sequence: CDR1 SGDLS, CDR2 YYNGEE. This CDR3 spans 13 amino acids. The V gene lost 2 bases and the J gene lost 8 bases, with 11 bases spanning the gap. CDR3 protein: CASSVAERDIQYF. The CDR3 bases that were read are TGTGCCAGCAGCGTGGCTGAGAGGGACATT.

This clone was found many times. CDR3 in amino acids: CASSTGDKDEQFF. The DNA read from the CDR3 is TGTGCCAGCAGCACAGGGGACAAGGATGAG. The V and J genes are TRBV2 and TRBJ2-1, with 7 nucleotides matching TRBD1. The CDR3 end lies 3 residues beyond the end of the read and is filled in from the germline J gene. Germline V gene sequence: CDR1 SNHLY, CDR2 FYNNEI. With V trimmed by 6 bases and J by 8 bases, 7 bases remained unmatched. This CDR3 is built from 13 residues.

Many counts were recorded for this clone. Sequencing ends 3 residues short of the CDR3 end; the germline J gene provides the rest. V and J are TRBV5-1 and TRBJ2-5; 11 nucleotides agree with TRBD1. Germline V CDR1 and CDR2: SGHRS, YFSETQ. With V trimmed by 4 bases and J by 2 bases, 10 bases remained unmatched. This CDR3 is built from 17 residues. CDR3 DNA, as far as it was read: TGCGCCAGCAGCCGATGGGCGGGACAGGGGGTTCAAGAGACC. Protein product: CASSRWAGQGVQET. The full-length CDR3 reads as CASSRWAGQGVQETQYF.

This clone was detected ten times or more. The read ends 3 residues before the CDR3 terminus; that terminus is restored from the germline J gene. The chain combines TRBV13 with TRBJ1-2, with D perhaps matching TRBD1 (5 bases). Germline CDR1 PRHDT, CDR2 FYEKMQ (reference sequence). The CDR3 has 13 residues. V lost 5 bases to trimming and J lost 4 bases, with 11 bases between them. The CDR3 here is CASSLSGVYGYTF. The part of the CDR3 DNA that was read is TGTGCCAGCAGCCTGTCGGGGGTCTATGGC.